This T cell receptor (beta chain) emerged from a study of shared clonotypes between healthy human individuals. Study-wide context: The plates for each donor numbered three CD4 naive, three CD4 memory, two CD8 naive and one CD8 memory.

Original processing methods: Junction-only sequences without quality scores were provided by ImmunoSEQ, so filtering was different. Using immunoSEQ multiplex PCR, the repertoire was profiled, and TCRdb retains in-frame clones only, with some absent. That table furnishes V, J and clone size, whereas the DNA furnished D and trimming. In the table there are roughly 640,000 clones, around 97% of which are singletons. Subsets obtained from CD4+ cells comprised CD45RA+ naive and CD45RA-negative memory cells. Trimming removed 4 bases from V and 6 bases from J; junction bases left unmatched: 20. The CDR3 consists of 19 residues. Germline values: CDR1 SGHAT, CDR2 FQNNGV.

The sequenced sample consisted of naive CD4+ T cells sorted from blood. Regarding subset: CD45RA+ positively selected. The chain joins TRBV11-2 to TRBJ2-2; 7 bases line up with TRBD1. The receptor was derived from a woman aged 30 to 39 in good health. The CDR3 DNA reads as TGTGCCAGCAGCTCGCTCCGGAGTGGGCTGGGACAGACGCCCGGGGAGCTGTTTTTT. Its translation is CASSSLRSGLGQTPGELFF.